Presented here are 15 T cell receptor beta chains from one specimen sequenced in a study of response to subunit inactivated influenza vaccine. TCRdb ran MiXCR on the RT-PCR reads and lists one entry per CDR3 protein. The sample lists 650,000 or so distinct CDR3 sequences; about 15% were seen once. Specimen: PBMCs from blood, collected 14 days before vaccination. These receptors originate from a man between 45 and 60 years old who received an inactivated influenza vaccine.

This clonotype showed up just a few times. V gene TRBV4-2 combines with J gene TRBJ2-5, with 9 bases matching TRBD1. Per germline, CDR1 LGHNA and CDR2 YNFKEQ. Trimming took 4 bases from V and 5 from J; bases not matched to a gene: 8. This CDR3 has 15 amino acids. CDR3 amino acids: CASSLTPGQGETQYF. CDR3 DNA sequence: TGTGCCAGCAGCCTAACTCCGGGACAGGGTGAGACCCAGTACTTC.

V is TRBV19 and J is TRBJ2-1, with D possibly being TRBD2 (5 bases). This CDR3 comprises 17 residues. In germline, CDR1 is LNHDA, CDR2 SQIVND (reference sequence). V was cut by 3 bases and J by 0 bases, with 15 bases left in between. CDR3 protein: CASSMPLFGVSYNEQFF. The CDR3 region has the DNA TGTGCCAGTAGTATGCCATTATTCGGGGTCTCCTACAATGAGCAGTTCTTC.

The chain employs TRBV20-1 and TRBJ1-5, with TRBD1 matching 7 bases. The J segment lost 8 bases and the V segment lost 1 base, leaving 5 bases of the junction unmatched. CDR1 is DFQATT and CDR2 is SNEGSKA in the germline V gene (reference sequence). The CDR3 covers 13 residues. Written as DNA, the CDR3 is TGCAGTGCTAGAGTTCCACAGGGGAAGCCCCAGCATTTT. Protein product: CSARVPQGKPQHF.

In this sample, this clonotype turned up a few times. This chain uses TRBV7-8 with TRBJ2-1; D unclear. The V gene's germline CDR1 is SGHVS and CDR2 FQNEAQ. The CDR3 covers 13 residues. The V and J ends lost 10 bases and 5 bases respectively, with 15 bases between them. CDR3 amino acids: CATGLMGNNEQFF. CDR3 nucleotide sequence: TGTGCCACCGGGCTAATGGGGAACAATGAGCAGTTCTTC.

This CDR3 is CASSSQVAGELFF. CDR3 nucleotide sequence: TGTGCCAGCAGTTCACAGGTGGCCGGGGAGCTGTTTTTT. The chain couples TRBV27 to TRBJ2-2, with D possibly TRBD1 on 5 matching bases. The CDR3 has 13 amino acids. V lost 4 bases and J lost 6, with 9 bases in between. The germline V gene encodes CDR1 MNHEY and CDR2 SMNVEV (reference sequence).

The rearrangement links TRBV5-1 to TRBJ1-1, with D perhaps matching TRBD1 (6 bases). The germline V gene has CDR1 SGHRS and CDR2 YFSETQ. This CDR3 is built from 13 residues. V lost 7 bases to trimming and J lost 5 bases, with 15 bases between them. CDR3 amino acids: CASGDKSGTEAFF. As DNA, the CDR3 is TGCGCCAGCGGGGACAAGTCAGGAACTGAAGCTTTCTTT.

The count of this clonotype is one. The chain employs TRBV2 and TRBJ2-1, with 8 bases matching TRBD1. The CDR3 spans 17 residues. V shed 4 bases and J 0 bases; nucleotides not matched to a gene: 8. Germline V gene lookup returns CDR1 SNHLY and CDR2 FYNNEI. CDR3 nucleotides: TGTGCCAGCAGTGGGCTGGACAGGGTCAGCTCCTACAATGAGCAGTTCTTC. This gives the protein CASSGLDRVSSYNEQFF.

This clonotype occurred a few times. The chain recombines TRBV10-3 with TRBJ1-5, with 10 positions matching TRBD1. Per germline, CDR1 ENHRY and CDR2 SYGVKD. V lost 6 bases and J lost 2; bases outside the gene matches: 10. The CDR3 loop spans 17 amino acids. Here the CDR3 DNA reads TGTGCCATCAGACCACGGGGGACAGGGGTACGCAATCAGCCCCAGCATTTT. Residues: CAIRPRGTGVRNQPQHF.

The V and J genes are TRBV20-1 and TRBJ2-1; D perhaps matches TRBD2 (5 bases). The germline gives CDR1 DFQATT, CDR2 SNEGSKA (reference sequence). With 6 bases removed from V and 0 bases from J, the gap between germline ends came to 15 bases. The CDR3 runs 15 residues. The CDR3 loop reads CSASPGKSSYNEQFF. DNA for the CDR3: TGCAGTGCCTCTCCCGGGAAGAGCTCCTACAATGAGCAGTTCTTC.

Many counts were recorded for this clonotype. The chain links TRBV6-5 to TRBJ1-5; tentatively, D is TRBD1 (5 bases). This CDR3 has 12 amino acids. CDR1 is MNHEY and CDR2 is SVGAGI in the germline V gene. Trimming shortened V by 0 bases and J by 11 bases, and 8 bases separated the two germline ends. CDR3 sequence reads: CASSYSGGAQHF. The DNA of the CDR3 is TGTGCCAGCAGTTACTCTGGAGGGGCCCAGCATTTT.

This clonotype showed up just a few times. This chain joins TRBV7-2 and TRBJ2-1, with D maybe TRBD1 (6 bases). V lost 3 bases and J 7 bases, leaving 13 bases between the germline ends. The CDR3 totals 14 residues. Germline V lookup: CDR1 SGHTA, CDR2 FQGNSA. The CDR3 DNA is TGTGCCAGCAGCTTTGGGGGCTCTCGGAATGAGCAGTTCTTC. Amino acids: CASSFGGSRNEQFF.

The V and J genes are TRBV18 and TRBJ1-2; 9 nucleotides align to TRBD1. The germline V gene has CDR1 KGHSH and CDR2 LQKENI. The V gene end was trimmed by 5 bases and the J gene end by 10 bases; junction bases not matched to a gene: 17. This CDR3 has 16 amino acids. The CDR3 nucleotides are TGTGCCAGCTCAGTCGATACTCGGGACAGGGTTCCGGACTACACCTTC. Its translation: CASSVDTRDRVPDYTF.

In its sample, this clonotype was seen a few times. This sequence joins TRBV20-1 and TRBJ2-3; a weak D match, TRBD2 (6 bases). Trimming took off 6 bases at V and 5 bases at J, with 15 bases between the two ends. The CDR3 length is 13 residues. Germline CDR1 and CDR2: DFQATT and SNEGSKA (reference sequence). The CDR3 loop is CSAPYGSVDTQYF. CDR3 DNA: TGCAGTGCCCCCTACGGGAGTGTAGATACGCAGTATTTT.

In DNA, the CDR3 is TGCAGTGCTAGATTAGCGGGAGCAGAGACCCAGTACTTC. As protein: CSARLAGAETQYF. This chain connects TRBV20-1 to TRBJ2-5; TRBD2 agrees at 9 bases. CDR1 and CDR2 from the germline V gene are DFQATT and SNEGSKA (reference sequence). The CDR3 is made up of 13 amino acids. The junction had 2 bases not matched to a gene; V was cut back by 2 bases and J by 4 bases.

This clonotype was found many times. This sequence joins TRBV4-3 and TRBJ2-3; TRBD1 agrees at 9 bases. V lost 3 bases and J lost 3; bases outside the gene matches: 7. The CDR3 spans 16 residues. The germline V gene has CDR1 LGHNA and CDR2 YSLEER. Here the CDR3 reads CASSQGQGVTTDTQYF. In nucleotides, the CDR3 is TGCGCCAGCAGCCAGGGACAGGGCGTAACGACAGATACGCAGTATTTT.